This entry is about one T cell receptor (beta chain). Its target is not known. The sample originates from a study of cytomegalovirus exposure and HLA in healthy donors. General study points: Relative to the approximately 630-donor mean, N-insertions were reportedly fewer in an Asian-associated ancestry cluster in a later analysis. It was reportedly the case that the classifier diagnosed cytomegalovirus status with high specificity and sensitivity. Across donors, most TCRs were seen rarely, yet some public ones were widespread. Sequencing probably produced one cluster of sequence variants that were highly shared.

The PCR used 60 Vbeta and 13 Jbeta primers. Using immunoSEQ multiplex PCR, the repertoire was profiled, and TCRdb retains in-frame clones only, with some absent. Of about 160,000 clones listed, roughly 82% are singletons. The J segment lost 8 bases and the V segment lost 6 bases, leaving 10 bases of the junction unmatched. The CDR3 runs 14 residues. This sequence originates from a man aged 45-65 years in good health and CMV-seropositive. The chain joins TRBV23-1 to TRBJ2-1; 7 nucleotides align to TRBD2. TRBV23-1 is identified as an open reading frame with a role that is uncertain. The source material was PBMCs. This chain's CDR3 is CASSLGQGGDEQFF. Written as DNA, the CDR3 is TGCGCCAGCAGCCTGGGGCAGGGAGGGGATGAGCAGTTCTTC.